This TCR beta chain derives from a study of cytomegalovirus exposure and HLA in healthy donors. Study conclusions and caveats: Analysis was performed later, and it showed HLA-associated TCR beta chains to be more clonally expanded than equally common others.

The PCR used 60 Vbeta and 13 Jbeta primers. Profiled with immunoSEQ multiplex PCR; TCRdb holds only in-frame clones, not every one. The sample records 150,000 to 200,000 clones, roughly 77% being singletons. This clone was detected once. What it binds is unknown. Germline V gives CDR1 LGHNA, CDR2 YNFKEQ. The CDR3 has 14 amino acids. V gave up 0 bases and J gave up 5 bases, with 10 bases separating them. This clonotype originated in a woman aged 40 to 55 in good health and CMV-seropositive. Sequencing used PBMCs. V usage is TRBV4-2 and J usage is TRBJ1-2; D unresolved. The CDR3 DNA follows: TGTGCCAGCAGCCAAGAGGGCAGGAAATATGGCTACACCTTC. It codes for CASSQEGRKYGYTF.